The 11 T cell receptor beta chains reported below all come from one sample, sequenced in a study of shared clonotypes between healthy human individuals (dated by TCRdb to 2018 to 2020). Receptor amplification or capture employed the immunoSEQ multiplex PCR assay. TCRdb's version of the immuneACCESS table is confined to in-frame rearrangements and falls short of the full clone set. An unresolved V gene accounts for under half of the shortfall where checked; the remainder is of unknown origin. The sample table contains about 980,000 clones; only one count was recorded for 70% to 85% of them. Roughly 1.5% of the sample is taken by the ten largest. Material for sequencing was memory CD4+ T cells sorted from blood. The sample's cell subset or site label, decoded: CD45RA-negative fraction. Source of these receptors: a man between 18 and 35 years old in good health.

The CDR3 DNA is TGTGCCAGCATGGGGGCGGGAGCGAACACCGGGGAGCTGTTTTTT. Translating it yields CASMGAGANTGELFF. The V call is TRBV6-5, the J call TRBJ2-2; possibly TRBD2 for D (7 bases). This CDR3 contains 15 residues. Trimming cost V 7 bases and J 0 bases, with 12 bases left between them. Germline V gene lookup returns CDR1 MNHEY and CDR2 SVGAGI.

The rearrangement links TRBV15 to TRBJ2-1; TRBD1 agrees at 9 bases. This CDR3 spans 13 amino acids. The V gene's germline CDR1 is LNHNV and CDR2 YYDKDF (reference sequence). The ends lost 6 bases at V and 4 bases at J; junction bases unmatched: 1. CDR3 sequence: CATRGQGYNEQFF. In DNA, the CDR3 is TGTGCCACCAGGGGACAGGGTTACAATGAGCAGTTCTTC.

This chain connects TRBV7-6 to TRBJ2-3; TRBD1 might be the D (5 bases). The CDR3 consists of 10 residues. The germline V gene has CDR1 SGHVS and CDR2 FNYEAQ. The V end lost 11 bases, the J end lost 5 bases, and 8 bases lay between the germline ends. CDR3 coding DNA: TGTGCCGCCCAGGGAGATACGCAGTATTTT. Its translation: CAAQGDTQYF.

Written as DNA, the CDR3 is TGCGCCAGCAGCCATTCTTCGACAGGGAATCAGCCCCAGCATTTT. This codes for CASSHSSTGNQPQHF. The chain uses TRBV4-3 and TRBJ1-5; 7 bases agree with TRBD1. The CDR3 contains 15 residues. Germline CDR1 is LGHNA and CDR2 is YSLEER. The junction had 6 bases not matched to a gene; V was cut back by 3 bases and J by 4 bases.

This clone has only a few counts. CDR3 in amino acids: CASSIEQGAYNEQFF. The CDR3 DNA is TGTGCCAGCAGCATAGAACAGGGCGCCTACAATGAGCAGTTCTTC. The V and J genes are TRBV7-2 and TRBJ2-1; D may be TRBD1 (6 bases). The CDR3 extends over 15 amino acids. V gave up 5 bases and J gave up 2 bases, with 13 bases separating them. Germline lookup yields CDR1 SGHTA and CDR2 FQGNSA. The whole variable domain, remainder taken from reference TRBV7-2 and TRBJ2-1, is GAGVSQSPSNKVTEKGKDVELRCDPISGHTALYWYRQSLGQGLEFLIYFQGNSAPDKSGLPSDRFSAERTGGSVSTLTIQRTQQEDSAVYLCASSIEQGAYNEQFFGPGTRLTVL.

The chain uses TRBV4-1 and TRBJ1-5, with TRBD1 identical over 8 bases. Losses at the gene ends were 4 bases for V and 4 bases for J; bases not matched to a gene: 6. The CDR3 is 15 amino acids. Per germline, CDR1 MGHRA and CDR2 YSYEKL. CDR3 protein: CASSRQGQENQPQHF. The CDR3 nucleotides are TGCGCCAGCAGCCGCCAGGGACAGGAAAATCAGCCCCAGCATTTT.

The rearrangement links TRBV5-6 to TRBJ2-5; 9 bases match TRBD1. Germline V gives CDR1 SGHDT, CDR2 YYEEEE. The CDR3 has 16 residues. J was trimmed by 2 bases and V by 4 bases; bases with no gene match: 9. The DNA for the CDR3 is TGTGCCAGCAGCACAGGGACAGGGAGGTCGCAAGAGACCCAGTACTTC. It is translated as CASSTGTGRSQETQYF.

The rearrangement joins TRBV5-5 to TRBJ2-3, with D perhaps matching TRBD1 or TRBD2 (5 bases each). Trimming removed 6 bases from V and 3 bases from J, with 14 bases in between. CDR3 length: 14 amino acids. Germline CDR1 is SGHKS and CDR2 is YYEKEE (reference sequence). CDR3 coding DNA: TGTGCCAGCACCCGGGGCGAATGGACAGATACGCAGTATTTT. Encoded protein: CASTRGEWTDTQYF.

The CDR3 sequence: CASSLGTGLAQYF. The CDR3 DNA is TGTGCCAGCAGCCTAGGGACAGGGCTGGCCCAGTACTTC. The genes are TRBV7-9 and TRBJ2-5; TRBD1 matches at 9 bases. The CDR3 loop spans 13 amino acids. Unmatched junction bases numbered 7, after V lost 5 bases and J lost 9 bases. Germline CDR1 and CDR2: SEHNR and FQNEAQ (reference sequence).

A few counts support this clone. This chain uses TRBV11-3 with TRBJ2-5; possible D gene TRBD1, 5 bases. The CDR3 covers 14 residues. In germline, CDR1 is SGHNT, CDR2 YENEEA. The V end lost 1 base, the J end lost 3 bases, and 9 bases lay between the germline ends. The CDR3 reads CASSLGTKEETQYF. The CDR3 region has the DNA TGTGCCAGCAGCTTAGGGACAAAAGAAGAGACCCAGTACTTC.

V is TRBV6-1 and J is TRBJ2-5; 10 bases line up with TRBD1. Germline V CDR1 and CDR2: MNHNS, SASEGT. The CDR3 runs to 15 residues. V dropped 3 bases and J dropped 4; count of bases not matched to a gene: 5. CDR3 coding DNA: TGTGCCAGCAGTGAGGGACAGGGGACGGGAGAGACCCAGTACTTC. As protein: CASSEGQGTGETQYF.